Following are 27 T cell receptor beta chains from one sample sequenced in a study of vaccination and CD4 T cells after COVID-19. For these receptors, no antigen is known. Treatment here: approximately 9-day PBMC culture with coronavirus spike peptide pools or control peptides (ViraFEST assay). Before the COVID-19 pandemic (2011-2018), CD4+ T cells were obtained from the unexposed donor. Sequence data for DNA of cultured CD4+ T cells were generated by the Oncomine TCR Beta short-read assay. Using the QIAamp micro DNA kit, genomic DNA was extracted from the CD4+ T cells that had been cultured. A single record per CDR3 protein comes from TCRdb applying MiXCR to the PCR reads. The table lists around 10,000 distinct CDR3 sequences, around 40% of them singletons. The sample comprised CD4+ T cells from blood, cultured in vitro. The receptors were gathered from a human donor in good health.

This clonotype was detected only a few times. V usage is TRBV19 and J usage is TRBJ1-5, with a tentative D call TRBD1 (5 bases). Trimming left V 10 bases short and J 4 bases short, with 14 bases between. Germline CDR1 and CDR2: LNHDA and SQIVND (reference sequence). The CDR3 length is 13 residues. The CDR3 is CATRDGNNQPQHF. The CDR3 nucleotides are TGTGCCACCAGGGACGGGAATAATCAGCCCCAGCATTTT.

The rearrangement links TRBV7-9 to TRBJ2-7; 8 nucleotides match TRBD1. Germline V gene data show CDR1 as SEHNR and CDR2 as FQNEAQ (reference sequence). Trimming removed 2 bases from V and 4 bases from J; junction bases left unmatched: 4. The length of the CDR3 is 14 residues. This CDR3 reads CASSLQGAGYEQYF. In DNA, the CDR3 is TGTGCCAGCAGCTTACAGGGGGCTGGGTACGAGCAGTACTTC.

V usage is TRBV11-2 and J usage is TRBJ1-6; weak D call: TRBD1 (5 bases). Germline loops: CDR1 SGHAT, CDR2 FQNNGV. The CDR3 contains 15 residues. Trimming took off 3 bases at V and 10 bases at J, with 16 bases between the two ends. CDR3 loop: CASSFRRGDRSPLHF. The CDR3 coding sequence is TGTGCCAGCAGCTTCCGGCGGGGGGATCGATCACCCCTCCACTTT.

Concerning this clonotype: One end of the junction does not line up with germline, which may come from a read error. This sequence joins TRBV19 and TRBJ1-6; D not resolved. The CDR3 is 16 residues long. Germline CDR1 is LNHDA and CDR2 is SQIVND (reference sequence). CDR3 DNA sequence: TGTGCCAGTAGTATGGAGCCCCTACAAGGGAGTTCACCCCCCCACTTT. Its protein is CASSMEPLQGSSPPHF.

This chain connects TRBV7-6 to TRBJ1-3; no reliable D call. The germline V and J ends were trimmed by 5 bases and 0 bases, with 11 bases remaining between them. Germline assignment: CDR1 SGHVS and CDR2 FNYEAQ. The CDR3 spans 15 residues. The CDR3 DNA is TGTGCCAGCAGCGCCCGATCCTACTCTGGAAACACCATATATTTT. It encodes CASSARSYSGNTIYF.

This clonotype was counted between two and nine times. The chain couples TRBV19 to TRBJ1-2; D perhaps matches TRBD1 (6 bases). The germline V gene has CDR1 LNHDA and CDR2 SQIVND (reference sequence). This CDR3 region has 16 residues. Trimming pared 3 bases from V and 5 bases from J, leaving 19 bases between. The CDR3 sequence: CASSIPTGKGGYGYTF. In DNA, the CDR3 is TGTGCCAGTAGTATTCCCACAGGGAAGGGCGGGTATGGCTACACCTTC.

The chain couples TRBV27 to TRBJ1-1; possible D gene TRBD1, 5 bases. Trimming took off 4 bases at V and 0 bases at J, with 18 bases between the two ends. The germline gives CDR1 MNHEY, CDR2 SMNVEV (reference sequence). This CDR3 has 17 residues. CDR3 sequence reads: CASSSRTRVELNTEAFF. CDR3 sequence (DNA): TGTGCCAGCAGTTCCCGGACAAGGGTGGAGTTGAACACTGAAGCTTTCTTT.

This clonotype was counted a few times. V gene TRBV28 combines with J gene TRBJ2-5; D uncertain. V was clipped by 6 bases and J by 4 bases, with 6 bases between them. The CDR3 covers 11 residues. Looked up from germline, CDR1 is MDHEN and CDR2 is SYDVKM. CDR3 protein: CASRETETQYF. The CDR3 bases are TGTGCCAGCAGGGAGACAGAGACCCAGTACTTC. The full variable domain, in which reference TRBV28 and TRBJ2-5 provide the parts outside the CDR3, is DVKVTQSSRYLVKRTGEKVFLECVQDMDHENMFWYRQDPGLGLRLIYFSYDVKMKEKGDIPEGYSVSREKKERFSLILESASTNQTSMYLCASRETETQYFGPGTRLLVL.

This chain connects TRBV7-3 to TRBJ2-7, with D possibly being TRBD1 or TRBD2 (5 bases each). Germline assignment: CDR1 SGHTA and CDR2 FQGTGA. This CDR3 has 13 residues. Trimming stripped 5 bases from V and 5 bases from J, with 13 bases between. The CDR3 DNA reads TGTGCCAGCAGCCCTTCCCGGGACCACGAGCAGTACTTC. Translation: CASSPSRDHEQYF.

This clonotype turned up a few times. This chain links TRBV2 with TRBJ2-7; D remains unclear. V gave up 8 bases and J gave up 6 bases, with 11 bases separating them. Germline V CDR1 and CDR2: SNHLY, FYNNEI. The CDR3 is made up of 11 amino acids. The CDR3: CASDYSGEQYF. The CDR3 DNA reads as TGTGCCAGCGATTATTCGGGCGAGCAGTACTTC. Full variable domain (outside the CDR3, taken from reference TRBV2 and TRBJ2-7): EPEVTQTPSHQVTQMGQEVILRCVPISNHLYFYWYRQILGQKVEFLVSFYNNEISEKSEIFDDQFSVERPDGSNFTLKIRSTKLEDSAMYFCASDYSGEQYFGPGTRLTVT.

This chain uses TRBV7-3 with TRBJ2-5; 7 nucleotides match TRBD1. Germline CDR1 SGHTA, CDR2 FQGTGA. The CDR3 contains 16 residues. After removal of 5 bases from V and 5 bases from J, the junction contained 14 bases not matched to a gene. The CDR3 nucleotides read TGTGCCAGCAGCCCCTCTGGTGGCAGGGGGAAGGAGACCCAGTACTTC. Translated: CASSPSGGRGKETQYF.

The table lists this clonotype with a few counts. The V and J genes are TRBV7-2 and TRBJ1-3; D is undetermined. The length of the CDR3 is 12 residues. CDR1 and CDR2 (germline): SGHTA, FQGNSA. The V gene lost 2 bases and the J gene lost 4 bases, with 3 bases spanning the gap. In nucleotides, the CDR3 is TGTGCCAGCAGCTTACCCGGAAACACCATATATTTT. Encoded protein: CASSLPGNTIYF.

There are a few counts of this clonotype. CDR3 region: CASVGGAVNTEAFF. CDR3 bases: TGTGCCAGCGTGGGGGGGGCGGTGAACACTGAAGCTTTCTTT. V gene TRBV28 combines with J gene TRBJ1-1; D might be TRBD1 (6 bases). Germline values: CDR1 MDHEN, CDR2 SYDVKM. The CDR3 has 14 residues. Trimming removed 8 bases from V and 0 bases from J, with 13 bases in between.

This clonotype has just a few counts. V gene TRBV15 combines with J gene TRBJ2-7, with 10 bases aligning to TRBD1. CDR3 length: 12 amino acids. The germline V gene has CDR1 LNHNV and CDR2 YYDKDF (reference sequence). Germline trimming cut 8 bases from V and 4 bases from J; bases unmatched to any gene: 2. The CDR3 bases are TGTGCCACCGGGGACAGGGGTTACGAGCAGTACTTC. Translating gives CATGDRGYEQYF.

V usage is TRBV5-5 and J usage is TRBJ2-7, with a tentative D call TRBD1 (5 bases). Germline V gene sequence: CDR1 SGHKS, CDR2 YYEKEE (reference sequence). The CDR3 spans 15 residues. V lost 4 bases and J 4 bases, leaving 18 bases between the germline ends. CDR3 DNA sequence: TGTGCCAGCAGCGTGACCGTGACGCAGGGATACGAGCAGTACTTC. It encodes CASSVTVTQGYEQYF.

CDR3 residues: CASSASSGNTIYF. Written as DNA, the CDR3 is TGTGCCAGCAGTGCTTCATCTGGAAACACCATATATTTT. The rearrangement links TRBV28 to TRBJ1-3; D remains unclear. Germline V gives CDR1 MDHEN, CDR2 SYDVKM. The V gene lost 5 bases and the J gene lost 1 base, with 6 bases spanning the gap. The CDR3 is made up of 13 amino acids.

This clonotype has a handful of counts. The rearrangement uses TRBV11-2 and TRBJ1-1, with TRBD1 as a possible D gene (6 bases). V was trimmed by 0 bases and J by 5 bases, leaving 16 bases between them. This CDR3 spans 16 amino acids. Per germline, CDR1 SGHAT and CDR2 FQNNGV. CDR3 region: CASSLDWGQRRTEAFF. The CDR3 DNA follows: TGTGCCAGCAGCTTAGATTGGGGACAAAGGAGGACTGAAGCTTTCTTT.

This clonotype was seen a few times. This CDR3 is CASSSRDPHRAFF. The CDR3 bases are TGTGCCAGCAGCTCCCGGGACCCTCATCGAGCTTTCTTT. The rearrangement joins TRBV11-2 to TRBJ1-1; possibly TRBD1 for D (5 bases). The CDR3 extends over 13 amino acids. V shed 4 bases and J shed 10 bases, with 16 bases lying between them. Germline CDR1 SGHAT, CDR2 FQNNGV.

This clonotype was seen more than once but under ten times. CDR3: CASSTLEGILETQYF. CDR3 DNA: TGCGCCAGCAGCACCCTCGAGGGGATCCTAGAGACCCAGTACTTC. V gene TRBV5-1 combines with J gene TRBJ2-5; D is tentatively TRBD1 or TRBD2 (5 bases each). Trimming removed 4 bases from V and 4 bases from J, with 17 bases in between. The CDR3 runs 15 residues. The germline gives CDR1 SGHRS, CDR2 YFSETQ. The variable domain in full, with the rest retrieved from reference TRBV5-1 and TRBJ2-5, is KAGVTQTPRYLIKTRGQQVTLSCSPISGHRSVSWYQQTPGQGLQFLFEYFSETQRNKGNFPGRFSGRQFSNSRSEMNVSTLELGDSALYLCASSTLEGILETQYFGPGTRLLVL.

The rearrangement joins TRBV12-3 or TRBV12-4 to TRBJ2-1; D tentatively reads TRBD1 or TRBD2 (5 bases each). With 2 bases removed from V and 10 bases from J, the gap between germline ends came to 15 bases. The CDR3 sequence is 14 residues long. As DNA, the CDR3 is TGTGCCAGCAGTTTACGGTCAGCTCGGGACGAGCAGTTCTTC. This translates into CASSLRSARDEQFF.

This chain connects TRBV2 to TRBJ2-7, with TRBD2 matching over 11 bases. V dropped 6 bases and J dropped 3; count of bases not matched to a gene: 7. CDR3 length: 15 residues. Per the germline V gene, CDR1 is SNHLY and CDR2 is FYNNEI. The CDR3 here is CASRMGLAELYEQYF. The CDR3 region has the DNA TGTGCCAGCAGAATGGGACTAGCGGAGCTCTACGAGCAGTACTTC.

This chain joins TRBV28 and TRBJ1-3; no clear D gene. The CDR3 sequence is 16 residues long. The germline V gene encodes CDR1 MDHEN and CDR2 SYDVKM. With 5 bases removed from V and 3 bases from J, the gap between germline ends came to 17 bases. The CDR3 DNA is TGTGCCAGCAGTGCTAGTGGGGTCGAAAATGGAAACACCATATATTTT. Its translation: CASSASGVENGNTIYF.

V gene TRBV7-2 combines with J gene TRBJ2-3; D is undetermined. Trimming shortened V by 4 bases and J by 3 bases, and 11 bases separated the two germline ends. CDR3 size: 14 residues. From germline, CDR1 is SGHTA and CDR2 FQGNSA. The CDR3 bases are TGTGCCAGCAGCTCCCTCGGCCCAACAGATACGCAGTATTTT. It encodes CASSSLGPTDTQYF.

This clonotype turned up a few times. Here the CDR3 reads CAIRQPSGNTIYF. CDR3 coding DNA: TGTGCCATCAGGCAGCCCTCTGGAAACACCATATATTTT. The chain carries TRBV10-3 and TRBJ1-3; D is ambiguous. This CDR3 contains 13 residues. CDR1 is ENHRY and CDR2 is SYGVKD in the germline V gene. Trimming removed 6 bases from V and 0 bases from J, with 6 bases in between.

The V call is TRBV20-1, the J call TRBJ2-1; tentative D call: TRBD2 (6 bases). The CDR3 has 13 amino acids. Germline V gene lookup returns CDR1 DFQATT and CDR2 SNEGSKA (reference sequence). V was shortened by 8 bases and J by 8 bases, with 19 bases between the two germline ends. CDR3 in amino acids: CSNTGTPLDEQFF. DNA of the CDR3: TGCAGTAACACCGGGACTCCTCTAGATGAGCAGTTCTTC.

There are a few counts of this clonotype. V usage is TRBV6-2 or TRBV6-3 and J usage is TRBJ2-1; D not certain. The V gene lost 0 bases and the J gene lost 6 bases, with 15 bases spanning the gap. The CDR3 loop spans 16 amino acids. Germline lookup yields CDR1 MNHEY and CDR2 SVGEGT. The DNA for the CDR3 is TGTGCCAGCAGTTACTCGAAGAAGAGCCTCGGCAATGAGCAGTTCTTC. This codes for CASSYSKKSLGNEQFF.

The chain links TRBV19 to TRBJ2-3, with no clear D. From germline, CDR1 is LNHDA and CDR2 SQIVND (reference sequence). The V end was cut by 4 bases, the J end by 10 bases, with 12 bases between. The CDR3 spans 12 residues. CDR3 in DNA: TGTGCCAGTAGTAGGGGTCCGGTTGCGCAGTATTTT. Its protein is CASSRGPVAQYF.